A selection of T cell receptor beta chains follows, all from one sample in a study of beta chain features in type 1 diabetes. The method was immunoSEQ multiplex PCR; TCRdb's version includes in-frame clones alone and lacks a portion of them. This sample has roughly 150,000 clones, with around 8% found just once. The sample taken for sequencing was central memory CD4+ T cells from blood. These receptors all stem from a man aged 18 to 29 in good health. Each CDR3 is given with its conserved first and last residue. The order of the fields is clone size, D gene, V gene, J gene, CDR3 protein, CDR3 DNA. D genes are given only for firm matches. Where a row states a size, it is once, few, many or the class of an expanded clone; other rows omit it.

clone_size: few
d_call: -
v_call: TRBV28
j_call: TRBJ1-5
cdr3_aa: CASSFRVGLWNQPQHF
cdr3_nt: TGTGCCAGCAGTTTCAGGGTGGGATTGTGGAATCAGCCCCAGCATTTT

clone_size: few
d_call: TRBD1
v_call: TRBV7-2
j_call: TRBJ2-1
cdr3_aa: CASSRGQGSGNEQFF
cdr3_nt: TGTGCCAGCAGCCGTGGACAGGGCTCAGGCAATGAGCAGTTCTTC

clone_size: -
d_call: TRBD1
v_call: TRBV5-1
j_call: TRBJ1-1
cdr3_aa: CASSFSGGYTEAFF
cdr3_nt: TGCGCCAGCAGCTTTTCAGGGGGCTATACTGAAGCTTTCTTT

clone_size: -
d_call: -
v_call: TRBV9
j_call: TRBJ2-5
cdr3_aa: CASSPRLGRETQYF
cdr3_nt: TGTGCCAGCAGCCCTCGACTAGGGCGGGAGACCCAGTACTTC

clone_size: few
d_call: -
v_call: TRBV5-1
j_call: TRBJ2-6
cdr3_aa: CASSLGGLGANVLTF
cdr3_nt: TGCGCCAGCAGCTTGGGTGGCCTTGGGGCCAACGTCCTGACTTTC

clone_size: few
d_call: TRBD2
v_call: TRBV27
j_call: TRBJ2-7
cdr3_aa: CASSSTSGRHEQYF
cdr3_nt: TGTGCCAGCAGTTCGACTAGCGGGAGGCACGAGCAGTACTTC

clone_size: few
d_call: TRBD1
v_call: TRBV7-3
j_call: TRBJ1-1
cdr3_aa: CASSVGQGALTEAFF
cdr3_nt: TGTGCCAGCAGCGTGGGACAGGGGGCTTTGACTGAAGCTTTCTTT

clone_size: -
d_call: TRBD2
v_call: TRBV5-1
j_call: TRBJ2-1
cdr3_aa: CASSSELAGGRNEQFF
cdr3_nt: TGCGCCAGCAGCTCAGAACTAGCGGGGGGCCGAAATGAGCAGTTCTTC

clone_size: -
d_call: -
v_call: TRBV30
j_call: TRBJ2-2
cdr3_aa: CAWRWEQLNTGELFF
cdr3_nt: TGTGCCTGGAGATGGGAGCAGTTGAACACCGGGGAGCTGTTTTTT

clone_size: -
d_call: -
v_call: TRBV6-6
j_call: TRBJ2-5
cdr3_aa: CASSLERPRAQYF
cdr3_nt: TGTGCCAGCAGTCTCGAGCGGCCCCGGGCCCAGTACTTC

clone_size: -
d_call: -
v_call: TRBV5-1
j_call: TRBJ1-5
cdr3_aa: CASSPRQVHSNQPQHF
cdr3_nt: TGCGCCAGCAGTCCTAGACAGGTCCATAGCAATCAGCCCCAGCATTTT

clone_size: few
d_call: -
v_call: TRBV11-2
j_call: TRBJ2-2
cdr3_aa: CASSLVGGLDTGELFF
cdr3_nt: TGTGCCAGCAGCTTAGTCGGAGGGCTGGACACCGGGGAGCTGTTTTTT

clone_size: -
d_call: TRBD1
v_call: TRBV27
j_call: TRBJ1-2
cdr3_aa: CASSRSGGDYGYTF
cdr3_nt: TGTGCCAGCAGTCGTTCAGGGGGCGACTATGGCTACACCTTC

clone_size: -
d_call: -
v_call: TRBV25-1
j_call: TRBJ2-7
cdr3_aa: CASSRDTFFEQYF
cdr3_nt: TGTGCCAGCAGTCGGGACACTTTCTTCGAGCAGTACTTC

clone_size: few
d_call: -
v_call: TRBV5-1
j_call: TRBJ2-1
cdr3_aa: CASRNTGISVYEQFF
cdr3_nt: TGCGCCAGCAGAAACACCGGGATTAGCGTCTATGAGCAGTTCTTC

clone_size: many
d_call: TRBD2
v_call: TRBV9
j_call: TRBJ2-1
cdr3_aa: CASNSGGPWDEQFF
cdr3_nt: TGTGCCAGCAATAGCGGGGGCCCCTGGGATGAGCAGTTCTTC

clone_size: few
d_call: -
v_call: TRBV7-2
j_call: TRBJ2-6
cdr3_aa: CASSLASFSGANVLTF
cdr3_nt: TGTGCCAGCAGCTTAGCCTCCTTCTCTGGGGCCAACGTCCTGACTTTC

clone_size: few
d_call: TRBD1
v_call: TRBV6-5
j_call: TRBJ2-5
cdr3_aa: CASSPGQGQETQYF
cdr3_nt: TGTGCCAGCAGTCCTGGACAGGGGCAAGAGACCCAGTACTTC

clone_size: few
d_call: TRBD1
v_call: TRBV7-9
j_call: TRBJ1-1
cdr3_aa: CASSIKLGTGTNTEAFF
cdr3_nt: TGTGCCAGCAGCATCAAACTCGGGACAGGGACGAACACTGAAGCTTTCTTT

clone_size: -
d_call: -
v_call: TRBV7-9
j_call: TRBJ1-1
cdr3_aa: CASYETPNTEAFF
cdr3_nt: TGTGCCAGCTATGAGACACCCAACACTGAAGCTTTCTTT

clone_size: -
d_call: -
v_call: TRBV30
j_call: TRBJ2-1
cdr3_aa: CAWSGSGAGYNEQFF
cdr3_nt: TGTGCCTGGAGTGGGTCGGGAGCTGGTTATAATGAGCAGTTCTTC

clone_size: few
d_call: -
v_call: TRBV18
j_call: TRBJ2-5
cdr3_aa: CASSSAGQNQETQYF
cdr3_nt: TGTGCCAGCTCATCCGCCGGACAGAACCAAGAGACCCAGTACTTC

clone_size: few
d_call: TRBD1
v_call: TRBV19
j_call: TRBJ2-1
cdr3_aa: CASSIFSGQGYNEQFF
cdr3_nt: TGTGCCAGTAGTATTTTCTCGGGACAGGGGTACAATGAGCAGTTCTTC

clone_size: many
d_call: TRBD1
v_call: TRBV18
j_call: TRBJ1-5
cdr3_aa: CASSVTGGDNQPQHF
cdr3_nt: TGTGCCAGCTCAGTAACAGGGGGGGACAATCAGCCCCAGCATTTT

clone_size: -
d_call: TRBD1
v_call: TRBV2
j_call: TRBJ1-2
cdr3_aa: CASRNTPGQGVGYTF
cdr3_nt: TGTGCCAGCCGTAATACGCCGGGACAGGGAGTTGGCTACACCTTC

clone_size: few
d_call: TRBD1
v_call: TRBV14
j_call: TRBJ2-5
cdr3_aa: CASSPTGGFTSETQYF
cdr3_nt: TGTGCCAGCAGCCCGACAGGGGGCTTTACGTCCGAGACCCAGTACTTC

clone_size: few
d_call: -
v_call: TRBV7-2
j_call: TRBJ2-7
cdr3_aa: CASSSSSSGSEQYF
cdr3_nt: TGTGCCAGCAGCTCGTCTAGCAGCGGAAGCGAGCAGTACTTC

clone_size: few
d_call: TRBD1
v_call: TRBV5-4
j_call: TRBJ1-2
cdr3_aa: CASSGDRGLVYGYTF
cdr3_nt: TGTGCCAGCAGCGGGGACAGGGGCCTGGTCTATGGCTACACCTTC

clone_size: few
d_call: -
v_call: TRBV7-9
j_call: TRBJ2-7
cdr3_aa: CASSLTGLSYEQYF
cdr3_nt: TGTGCCAGCAGCTTGACGGGTCTCTCCTACGAGCAGTACTTC

clone_size: many
d_call: TRBD2
v_call: TRBV29-1
j_call: TRBJ2-7
cdr3_aa: CSVEDGTSYEQYF
cdr3_nt: TGCAGCGTTGAAGATGGGACTAGCTACGAGCAGTACTTC

clone_size: few
d_call: -
v_call: TRBV7-8
j_call: TRBJ1-6
cdr3_aa: CASMPGGSYNSPLHF
cdr3_nt: TGTGCCAGCATGCCTGGAGGGTCCTATAATTCACCCCTCCACTTT

clone_size: -
d_call: -
v_call: TRBV27
j_call: TRBJ2-6
cdr3_aa: CASSFSGRGSGANVLTF
cdr3_nt: TGTGCCAGCAGTTTCTCAGGGCGTGGGTCTGGGGCCAACGTCCTGACTTTC

clone_size: -
d_call: -
v_call: TRBV5-4
j_call: TRBJ2-2
cdr3_aa: CASSFGRGNTGELFF
cdr3_nt: TGTGCCAGCAGCTTTGGCAGGGGAAACACCGGGGAGCTGTTTTTT